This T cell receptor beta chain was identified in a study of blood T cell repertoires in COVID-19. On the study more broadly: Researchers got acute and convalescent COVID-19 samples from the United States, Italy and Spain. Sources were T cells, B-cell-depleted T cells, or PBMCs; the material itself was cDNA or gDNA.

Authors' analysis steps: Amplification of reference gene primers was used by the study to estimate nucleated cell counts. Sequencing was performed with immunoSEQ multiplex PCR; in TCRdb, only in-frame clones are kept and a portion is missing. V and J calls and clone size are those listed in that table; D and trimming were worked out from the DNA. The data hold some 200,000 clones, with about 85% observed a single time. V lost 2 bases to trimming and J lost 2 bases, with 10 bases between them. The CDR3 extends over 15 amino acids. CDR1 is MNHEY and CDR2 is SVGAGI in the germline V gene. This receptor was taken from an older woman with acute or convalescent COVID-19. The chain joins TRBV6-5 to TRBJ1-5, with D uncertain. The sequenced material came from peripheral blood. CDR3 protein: CASSYGRQGNQPQHF. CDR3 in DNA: TGTGCCAGCAGTTACGGCAGGCAAGGCAATCAGCCCCAGCATTTT.